This entry concerns a single TCR beta chain. This clonotype has only a few counts. Its antigen has not been determined. No qualities accompany the bases; no much larger clone lies one base away. From V the trimming removes 2 bases and from J it removes 1 base, while the gene matches leave 12 bases of the junction unaccounted for. Reading from cysteine to phenylalanine, the CDR3 counts 18 amino acids. Of all the DNA, just the CDR3 is kept, 54 bases in frame from base 1. CDR1 and CDR2, looked up from the germline V gene, are MNHEY and SVGEGT. The sequencer was an Illumina MiSeq. TCRdb reworked the public reads: Q25 trimming with fastp, MiXCR clone assembly, productive beta chains retained. Here each entry gathers all rows of one CDR3 protein and keeps the most common genes and DNA. The sample includes just under 65,000 distinct CDR3 sequences, with around 49% observed a single time. Clones ranked in the top ten supply about 2% of the sample.

This record comes from a study of type 1 regulatory T cells (dated by TCRdb to the early 2020s). For context, the study as a whole: The study characterized an in vitro protocol that generated a Tr1-enriched, alloantigen-specific CD4 T cell product named T-allo10. T-allo10 was under clinical evaluation in patients with hematological malignancies receiving allogeneic hematopoietic stem cell transplantation. Overall study outcomes, separate from this receptor: Compared with non-Tr1 cells, Tr1 cells had a narrower TCR repertoire, and the study took this difference to reflect clonal expansion driven by alloantigen.

This clonotype originated in a human donor in good health. The sample was cultured non-Tr1 T cells, either the whole culture or a sorted T cell fraction (not recorded which). The sample's cell subset or site, from its label and the paper: non-Tr1 population from the T-allo10 product. The V and J segments used are TRBV6-2 or TRBV6-3 and TRBJ1-1; 8 central nucleotides agree with TRBD1. The DNA sequence reads TGTGCCAGCAGTTACCTTCAAACAGGGGGTATTTGGAACACTGAAGCTTTCTTT. The encoded protein is CASSYLQTGGIWNTEAFF.